This is a list of T cell receptor beta chains from one sample in a study of blood T cell repertoires in COVID-19. The method was immunoSEQ multiplex PCR; TCRdb's version includes in-frame clones alone and lacks a portion of them. The sample has 140,000 to 150,000 clones, about 80% seen once. The sequenced sample consisted of peripheral blood. The receptor source for this set is a man between 65 and 80 years old who had recovered from COVID-19. CDR3s include the opening cysteine and the closing phenylalanine or tryptophan. The D gene is left open where the match is weak. Only part of the rows carry a size: once, few, many, or a class if the clone is expanded.

v_gene,j_gene,abundance,d_gene,CDR3aa,CDR3nt
TRBV6-2/TRBV6-3,TRBJ1-5,NA,NA,CASSLIRQPQHF,TGTGCCAGCAGCCTGATACGGCAGCCCCAGCATTTT
TRBV10-3,TRBJ2-5,NA,TRBD2,CAITSGGQETQYF,TGTGCCATCACTTCGGGAGGCCAAGAGACCCAGTACTTC
TRBV29-1,TRBJ1-4,NA,TRBD1,CSVGEGQGMEKLFF,TGCAGCGTTGGGGAGGGACAGGGAATGGAAAAACTGTTTTTT
TRBV7-6,TRBJ2-7,once,TRBD2,CASSLESGLGYEQYF,TGTGCCAGCAGCTTAGAGTCAGGACTAGGGTACGAGCAGTACTTC
TRBV6-4,TRBJ1-2,NA,TRBD1,CASSDTTGTDYGYTF,TGTGCCAGCAGTGACACCACCGGGACAGACTATGGCTACACCTTC
TRBV12-2,TRBJ2-7,NA,NA,CASQTGLPGTSGTGEQYF,TGTGCAAGTCAGACCGGACTTCCAGGGACTAGCGGCACAGGCGAGCAGTACTTC
TRBV9,TRBJ2-7,NA,TRBD2,CASSFGLAGGLHEQYF,TGTGCCAGCAGCTTCGGACTAGCGGGAGGGCTACACGAGCAGTACTTC
TRBV4-2,TRBJ2-4,NA,TRBD2,CASSQELTSGSGNIQYF,TGTGCCAGCAGCCAAGAGCTTACTAGCGGATCCGGGAACATTCAGTACTTC
TRBV5-4,TRBJ2-7,NA,TRBD2,CASSYGGLYEQYF,TGTGCCAGCAGCTACGGGGGACTATACGAGCAGTACTTC
TRBV12-3/TRBV12-4,TRBJ2-7,NA,NA,CASSFGGSYEQYF,TGTGCCAGCAGTTTCGGCGGATCCTACGAGCAGTACTTC
TRBV10-1,TRBJ1-1,NA,NA,CASSEDINTEAFF,TGCGCCAGCAGTGAGGACATCAACACTGAAGCTTTCTTT
TRBV5-6,TRBJ2-5,NA,TRBD2,CASSLVTSGRGTQYF,TGTGCCAGCAGCTTGGTAACTAGCGGGAGAGGGACCCAGTACTTC
TRBV29-1,TRBJ2-2,NA,TRBD2,CSAIDSGRATGELFF,TGCAGCGCAATCGATAGCGGGAGGGCCACCGGGGAGCTGTTTTTT
TRBV5-6,TRBJ1-5,NA,NA,CASSLGRYSNQPQHF,TGTGCCAGCAGCTTGGGGAGATATAGCAATCAGCCCCAGCATTTT
TRBV2,TRBJ2-3,NA,NA,CASSELGRVTADTQYF,TGTGCCAGCAGTGAATTGGGCAGGGTGACGGCAGATACGCAGTATTTT
TRBV6-5,TRBJ1-1,NA,TRBD1,CASSPGTGGLYAFF,TGTGCCAGCAGCCCCGGGACAGGGGGCTTATATGCTTTCTTT
TRBV25-1,TRBJ2-5,NA,NA,CASSESHETQYF,TGTGCCAGCAGTGAATCCCATGAGACCCAGTACTTC
TRBV4-3,TRBJ2-7,NA,TRBD1,CASSQTTGDTYEQYF,TGCGCCAGCAGCCAAACGACAGGGGACACCTACGAGCAGTACTTC
TRBV3-1/TRBV3-2,TRBJ2-2,NA,TRBD2,CASRQAPSGTNTGELFF,TGTGCCAGCAGACAAGCCCCTAGCGGGACGAACACCGGGGAGCTGTTTTTT
TRBV5-1,TRBJ1-2,NA,NA,CASSLGRQDRYTF,TGCGCCAGCAGCTTAGGTAGGCAGGATCGCTACACCTTC
TRBV6-2/TRBV6-3,TRBJ2-7,NA,TRBD2,CASSDSSGSYEQYF,TGTGCCAGCAGTGACTCTAGCGGCTCCTACGAGCAGTACTTC
TRBV27,TRBJ1-6,NA,NA,CASSLRGGRSPLHF,TGTGCCAGCAGTTTAAGGGGGGGACGGTCACCCCTCCACTTT
TRBV6-5,TRBJ2-7,NA,NA,CASSLSRGGINEQYF,TGTGCCAGCAGTCTATCTAGGGGGGGTATCAACGAGCAGTACTTC
TRBV4-2,TRBJ2-7,NA,TRBD1,CASSQTYPGQGAYEQYF,TGTGCCAGCAGCCAAACCTACCCGGGACAGGGGGCCTACGAGCAGTACTTC
TRBV5-4,TRBJ2-5,once,TRBD1,CASSLGQGKGETQYF,TGTGCCAGCAGCTTGGGACAGGGGAAAGGAGAGACCCAGTACTTC
TRBV5-5,TRBJ2-7,NA,TRBD1,CASSFGDREIEQYF,TGTGCCAGCAGCTTCGGGGACAGGGAGATCGAGCAGTACTTC
TRBV30,TRBJ2-7,many,TRBD2,CAWSVGRGTNYEQYF,TGTGCCTGGAGTGTGGGGAGGGGCACAAACTACGAGCAGTACTTC
TRBV7-9,TRBJ2-2,NA,NA,CASSLRGSAGELFF,TGTGCCAGCAGCTTAAGGGGGTCCGCCGGGGAGCTGTTTTTT
TRBV2,TRBJ1-1,NA,NA,CASSEGRANTEAFF,TGTGCCAGCAGTGAAGGCAGGGCGAACACTGAAGCTTTCTTT
TRBV30,TRBJ2-3,NA,TRBD2,CARGLAGGEDTQYF,TGTGCCCGAGGACTAGCGGGAGGAGAAGATACGCAGTATTTT
TRBV29-1,TRBJ2-1,once,NA,CSGGGSYNEQFF,TGCAGCGGAGGGGGCTCCTACAATGAGCAGTTCTTC
TRBV5-4,TRBJ2-7,NA,NA,CASSQQGSYEQYF,TGTGCCAGCAGCCAACAGGGCTCCTACGAGCAGTACTTC
TRBV9,TRBJ2-1,once,TRBD2,CASSPPGLAGSKQFF,TGTGCCAGCAGCCCCCCGGGGCTAGCGGGAAGTAAGCAGTTCTTC
TRBV6-6,TRBJ2-2,once,TRBD1,CASRPTGLDTGELFF,TGTGCCAGCAGGCCGACAGGGCTCGATACCGGGGAGCTGTTTTTT
TRBV6-5,TRBJ1-1,few,NA,CASSLRGTEAFF,TGTGCCAGCTCCCTTCGGGGGACTGAAGCTTTCTTT
TRBV7-8,TRBJ1-5,NA,TRBD1,CASSSTGAASQHF,TGTGCCAGCAGCTCGACAGGGGCCGCGTCCCAGCATTTT
TRBV5-4,TRBJ2-4,once,TRBD2,CASSTGSGAAKNIQYF,TGTGCCAGCAGCACCGGGAGCGGGGCTGCCAAAAACATTCAGTACTTC
TRBV15,TRBJ1-3,once,NA,CATARRGSGNTIYF,TGTGCCACCGCGAGGCGGGGTTCTGGAAACACCATATATTTT
TRBV7-3,TRBJ2-3,NA,NA,CASSKQTGTDTQYF,TGTGCCAGCAGCAAACAGACAGGCACAGATACGCAGTATTTT
TRBV5-5,TRBJ2-3,NA,NA,CASSYGTRGDTQYF,TGTGCCAGCAGCTACGGGACCCGGGGGGATACGCAGTATTTT
TRBV24-1,TRBJ2-3,few,TRBD1,CATSDSGTGSDTQYF,TGTGCCACCAGTGATTCCGGGACAGGGTCAGATACGCAGTATTTT
TRBV10-3,TRBJ1-4,NA,NA,CAISEGRGGEKLFF,TGTGCCATCAGTGAGGGCCGGGGAGGAGAAAAACTGTTTTTT
TRBV2,TRBJ2-2,NA,TRBD2,CASSGTIRGGQLTGELFF,TGTGCCAGCAGTGGAACGATACGCGGGGGGCAGCTCACCGGGGAGCTGTTTTTT
TRBV29-1,TRBJ2-3,NA,TRBD2,CSVDKSSGRDTQYF,TGCAGCGTTGATAAATCTAGCGGGAGGGATACGCAGTATTTT
TRBV29-1,TRBJ1-2,once,NA,CSVVPDGDYGYTF,TGCAGCGTTGTACCCGACGGAGACTATGGCTACACCTTC
TRBV4-3,TRBJ2-1,NA,TRBD1,CASSQDGTGVEQFF,TGCGCCAGCAGCCAAGATGGGACAGGGGTCGAGCAGTTCTTC
TRBV11-2,TRBJ2-7,once,TRBD1,CASSMPQGAVEQYF,TGTGCCAGCAGCATGCCACAGGGGGCGGTGGAGCAGTACTTC
TRBV20-1,TRBJ2-1,NA,NA,CSASRARGGNEQFF,TGCAGTGCTAGTAGGGCCAGGGGTGGGAATGAGCAGTTCTTC
TRBV7-2,TRBJ2-3,NA,NA,CASSLAILADTSTDTQYF,TGTGCCAGCAGCTTAGCGATTCTTGCGGATACTAGCACAGATACGCAGTATTTT
TRBV2,TRBJ2-1,NA,TRBD2,CATWGLAVTGNEQFF,TGTGCCACCTGGGGACTAGCGGTAACGGGCAATGAGCAGTTCTTC
TRBV7-9,TRBJ2-1,NA,NA,CASSFGDTVYNEQFF,TGTGCCAGCAGCTTCGGGGACACTGTCTACAATGAGCAGTTCTTC
TRBV9,TRBJ2-3,NA,NA,CASSVGGRAADTQYF,TGTGCCAGCAGCGTAGGAGGGAGAGCCGCAGATACGCAGTATTTT
TRBV5-1,TRBJ2-7,NA,NA,CASSLGGFFYEQYF,TGCGCCAGCAGCTTGGGGGGCTTCTTCTACGAGCAGTACTTC
TRBV19,TRBJ2-5,once,TRBD1,CASSNAGTGVETQYF,TGTGCCAGTAGCAACGCCGGGACAGGGGTAGAGACCCAGTACTTC
TRBV2,TRBJ2-7,once,NA,CASSETVAGPYEQYF,TGTGCCAGCAGTGAAACCGTGGCGGGCCCCTACGAGCAGTACTTC
TRBV10-2,TRBJ2-1,NA,TRBD2,CASSEQLAGVDEQFF,TGCGCCAGCAGTGAACAGCTAGCGGGAGTCGATGAGCAGTTCTTC
TRBV9,TRBJ2-3,NA,NA,CASSPRYSTDTQYF,TGTGCCAGCAGCCCCCGGTATAGCACAGATACGCAGTATTTT